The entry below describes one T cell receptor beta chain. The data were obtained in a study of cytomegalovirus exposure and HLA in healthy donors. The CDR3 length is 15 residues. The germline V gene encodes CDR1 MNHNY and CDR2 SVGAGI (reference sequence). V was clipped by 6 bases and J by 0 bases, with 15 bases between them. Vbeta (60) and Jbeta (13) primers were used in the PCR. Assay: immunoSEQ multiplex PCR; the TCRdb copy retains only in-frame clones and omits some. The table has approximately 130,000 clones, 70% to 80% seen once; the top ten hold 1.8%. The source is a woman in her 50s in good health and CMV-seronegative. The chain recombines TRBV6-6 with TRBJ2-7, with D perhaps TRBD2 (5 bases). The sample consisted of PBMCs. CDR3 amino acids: CASRRARPNSYEQYV. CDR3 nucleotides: TGTGCCAGCAGGAGGGCGAGGCCTAACTCCTACGAGCAGTACGTC.